This T cell receptor (beta chain) was found in a study of T cells in Graves' hyperthyroidism and ophthalmopathy. The study's findings and limits: Most thyroid clonotypes that were expanded above 0.001 also turned up in blood.

Amplification of TCR beta CDR3 regions used RNA as the template. A first-round RT-PCR of the TCR CDR3 used the HTBI primer set. In TCRdb, the multiplex PCR reads were re-called with MiXCR into one record per CDR3 protein. The sample consists of 500,000 or so distinct CDR3 sequences, 17% of them appearing once. The CDR3 is 16 amino acids. V was pared by 5 bases and J by 5 bases, with 8 bases of the junction left unmatched. Germline CDR1 SEHNR, CDR2 FQNEAQ (reference sequence). This clonotype was recorded many times. Its antigen is unknown. The sample consisted of blood. The rearrangement joins TRBV7-9 to TRBJ2-5; TRBD2 agrees at 13 bases. The sequence was obtained from a woman younger than 35 with Graves' ophthalmopathy. CDR3 protein: CASSNGLAGVGETQYF. CDR3 sequence (DNA): TGTGCCAGCAGCAACGGACTAGCGGGAGTCGGGGAGACCCAGTACTTC.